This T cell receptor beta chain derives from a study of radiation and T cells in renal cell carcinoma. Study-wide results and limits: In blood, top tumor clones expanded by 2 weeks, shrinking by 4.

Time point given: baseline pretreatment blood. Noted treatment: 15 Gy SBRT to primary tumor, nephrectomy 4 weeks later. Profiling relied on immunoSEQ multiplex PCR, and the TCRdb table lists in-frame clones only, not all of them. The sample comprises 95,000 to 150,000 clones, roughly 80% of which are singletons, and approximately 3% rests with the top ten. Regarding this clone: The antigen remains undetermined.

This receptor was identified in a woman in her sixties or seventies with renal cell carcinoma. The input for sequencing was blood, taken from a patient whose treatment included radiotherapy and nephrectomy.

The CDR3 loop is CASSPGTGAYNEQFF. The CDR3 nucleotides are TGTGCCAGCAGTCCCGGGACAGGGGCCTACAATGAGCAGTTCTTC. The chain is built from TRBV2 and TRBJ2-1; 10 nucleotides align to TRBD1. V was pared by 5 bases and J by 2 bases, with 3 bases of the junction left unmatched. The germline V gene encodes CDR1 SNHLY and CDR2 FYNNEI. The CDR3 has 15 amino acids. Full variable domain (rest looked up from reference TRBV2 and TRBJ2-1): EPEVTQTPSHQVTQMGQEVILRCVPISNHLYFYWYRQILGQKVEFLVSFYNNEISEKSEIFDDQFSVERPDGSNFTLKIRSTKLEDSAMYFCASSPGTGAYNEQFFGPGTRLTVL.